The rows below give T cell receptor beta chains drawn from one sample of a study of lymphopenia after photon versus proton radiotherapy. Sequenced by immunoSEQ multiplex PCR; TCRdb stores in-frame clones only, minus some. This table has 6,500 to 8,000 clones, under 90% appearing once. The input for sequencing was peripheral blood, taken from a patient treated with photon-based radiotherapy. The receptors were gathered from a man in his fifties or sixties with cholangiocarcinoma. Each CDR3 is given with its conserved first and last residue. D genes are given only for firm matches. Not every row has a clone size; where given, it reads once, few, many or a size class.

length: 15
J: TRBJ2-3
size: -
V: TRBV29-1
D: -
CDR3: CSVSLGTISTDTQYF
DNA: TGCAGCGTTTCCCTAGGGACGATAAGCACAGATACGCAGTATTTT

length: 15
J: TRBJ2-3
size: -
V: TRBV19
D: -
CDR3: CASSSGGAITDTQYF
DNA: TGTGCCAGTAGTAGCGGCGGAGCCATCACAGATACGCAGTATTTT

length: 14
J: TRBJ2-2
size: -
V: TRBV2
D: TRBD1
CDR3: CASGARGLRGELFF
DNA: TGTGCCAGCGGTGCCAGGGGGCTACGCGGGGAGCTGTTTTTT

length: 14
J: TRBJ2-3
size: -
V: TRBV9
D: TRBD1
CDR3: CASSGRDRDDTQYF
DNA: TGTGCCAGCAGCGGGAGAGACAGGGATGATACGCAGTATTTT

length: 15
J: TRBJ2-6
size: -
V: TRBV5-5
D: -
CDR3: CASSLELSGANVLTF
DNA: TGTGCCAGCAGCTTGGAGCTCTCTGGGGCCAACGTCCTGACTTTC

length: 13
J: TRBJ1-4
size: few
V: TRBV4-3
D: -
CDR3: CASSQDGQGKLFF
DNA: TGCGCCAGCAGCCAAGATGGGCAGGGAAAACTGTTTTTT

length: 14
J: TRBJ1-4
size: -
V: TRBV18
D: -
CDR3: CASSPTRAGEKLFF
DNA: TGTGCCAGCTCACCAACCAGGGCGGGAGAAAAACTGTTTTTT

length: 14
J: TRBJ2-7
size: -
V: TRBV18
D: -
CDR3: CASSIDRSSYEQYF
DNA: TGTGCCAGCTCAATTGACAGGAGCTCCTACGAGCAGTACTTC

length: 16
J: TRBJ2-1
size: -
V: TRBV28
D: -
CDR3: CASRGEGASEYNEQFF
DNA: TGTGCCAGCAGGGGGGAGGGGGCTAGCGAATACAATGAGCAGTTCTTC

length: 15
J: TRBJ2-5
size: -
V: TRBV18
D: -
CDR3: CASSPPVRNQETQYF
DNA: TGTGCCAGCTCACCACCGGTGCGCAACCAAGAGACCCAGTACTTC

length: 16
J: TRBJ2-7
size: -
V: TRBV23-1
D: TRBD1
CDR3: CASSQFRTGIVREQYF
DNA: TGCGCCAGCAGTCAATTTCGGACAGGGATCGTTCGTGAGCAGTACTTC

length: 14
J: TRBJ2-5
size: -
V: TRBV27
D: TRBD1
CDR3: CASSLTTGRETQYF
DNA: TGTGCCAGCAGTTTAACGACAGGGCGAGAGACCCAGTACTTC

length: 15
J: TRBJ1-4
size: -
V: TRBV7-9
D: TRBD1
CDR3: CASSFHRGGDEKLFF
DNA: TGTGCCAGCAGCTTCCACAGGGGTGGGGATGAAAAACTGTTTTTT

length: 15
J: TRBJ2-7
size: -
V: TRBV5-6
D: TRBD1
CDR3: CASSLIQGSPYEQYF
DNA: TGTGCCAGCAGCTTGATACAGGGGTCCCCCTACGAGCAGTACTTC

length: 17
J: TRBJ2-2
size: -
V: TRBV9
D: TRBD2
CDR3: CASSVGTSGRVTGELFF
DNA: TGTGCCAGCAGCGTAGGGACTAGCGGGAGGGTTACCGGGGAGCTGTTTTTT

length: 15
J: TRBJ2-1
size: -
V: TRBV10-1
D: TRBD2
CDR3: CASSPSGGSYNEQFF
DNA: TGCGCCAGCAGCCCTAGCGGGGGATCCTACAATGAGCAGTTCTTC

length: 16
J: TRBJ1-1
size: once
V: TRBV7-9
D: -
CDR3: CASSRGPGPWNTEAFF
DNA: TGTGCCAGCAGCCGAGGCCCGGGGCCGTGGAACACTGAAGCTTTCTTT

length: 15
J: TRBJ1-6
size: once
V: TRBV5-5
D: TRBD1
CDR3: CASRAGQGGNSPLHF
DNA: TGTGCCAGCAGGGCGGGACAGGGGGGTAATTCACCCCTCCACTTT

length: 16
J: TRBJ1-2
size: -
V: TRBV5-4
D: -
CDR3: CASSKAGQGGVYGYTF
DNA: TGTGCCAGCAGTAAAGCAGGGCAGGGTGGGGTCTATGGCTACACCTTC

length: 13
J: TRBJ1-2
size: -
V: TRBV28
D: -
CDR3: CASSSSNNYGYTF
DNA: TGTGCCAGCAGTTCCTCCAATAACTATGGCTACACCTTC

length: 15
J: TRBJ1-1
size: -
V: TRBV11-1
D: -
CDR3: CASSPDGGMNTEAFF
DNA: TGTGCCAGCAGCCCCGACGGGGGGATGAACACTGAAGCTTTCTTT

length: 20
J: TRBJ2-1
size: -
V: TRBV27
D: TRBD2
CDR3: CASSLVGVAGSWDKNNEQFF
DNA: TGTGCCAGCAGTTTAGTTGGAGTAGCGGGGAGTTGGGATAAGAACAATGAGCAGTTCTTC

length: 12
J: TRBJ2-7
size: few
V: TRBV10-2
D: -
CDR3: CASRDHGNEQYF
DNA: TGCGCCTCTAGGGACCACGGGAACGAGCAGTACTTC

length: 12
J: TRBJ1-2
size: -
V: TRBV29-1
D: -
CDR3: CIARGRAGGYTF
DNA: TGCATCGCAAGGGGCAGGGCGGGGGGCTACACCTTC

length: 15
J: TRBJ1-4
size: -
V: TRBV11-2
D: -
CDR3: CASSITPGNNEKLFF
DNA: TGTGCCAGCAGCATCACCCCAGGGAATAATGAAAAACTGTTTTTT